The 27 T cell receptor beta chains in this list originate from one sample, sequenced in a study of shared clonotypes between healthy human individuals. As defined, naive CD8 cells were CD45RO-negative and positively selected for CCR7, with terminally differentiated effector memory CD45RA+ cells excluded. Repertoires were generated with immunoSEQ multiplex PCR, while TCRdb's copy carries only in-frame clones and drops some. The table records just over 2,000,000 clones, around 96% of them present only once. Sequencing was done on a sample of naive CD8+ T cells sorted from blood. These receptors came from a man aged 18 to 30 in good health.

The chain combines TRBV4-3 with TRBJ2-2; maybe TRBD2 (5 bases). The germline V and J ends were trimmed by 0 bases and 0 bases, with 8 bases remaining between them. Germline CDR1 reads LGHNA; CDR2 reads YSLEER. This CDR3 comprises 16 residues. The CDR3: CASSQDTAANTGELFF. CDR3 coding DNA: TGCGCCAGCAGCCAAGATACAGCGGCGAACACCGGGGAGCTGTTTTTT.

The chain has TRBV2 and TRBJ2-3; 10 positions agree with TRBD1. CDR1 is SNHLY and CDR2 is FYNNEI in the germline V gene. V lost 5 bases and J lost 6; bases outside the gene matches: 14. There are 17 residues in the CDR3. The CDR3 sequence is CASSQAWTGGIGDTQYF. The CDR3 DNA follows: TGTGCCAGCAGTCAGGCCTGGACAGGGGGAATAGGGGATACGCAGTATTTT.

The CDR3 bases are TGTGCCAGTAGCGAGACCGGGACTAGCTTCTACGAGCAGTACTTC. Encoded protein: CASSETGTSFYEQYF. V and J are TRBV19 and TRBJ2-7, with 9 positions matching TRBD2. CDR1 is LNHDA, CDR2 SQIVND, per germline (reference sequence). The CDR3 runs 15 residues. The trim removed 6 bases at V and 3 bases at J, leaving 9 bases unmatched.

The CDR3 protein is CASMSEGVAEQFF. As DNA, the CDR3 is TGTGCCAGCATGTCGGAAGGGGTCGCGGAGCAGTTCTTC. The chain joins TRBV2 to TRBJ2-1, with D perhaps TRBD1 (5 bases). The length of the CDR3 is 13 residues. Germline CDR1 SNHLY, CDR2 FYNNEI. V was cut by 7 bases and J by 10 bases, with 17 bases left in between.

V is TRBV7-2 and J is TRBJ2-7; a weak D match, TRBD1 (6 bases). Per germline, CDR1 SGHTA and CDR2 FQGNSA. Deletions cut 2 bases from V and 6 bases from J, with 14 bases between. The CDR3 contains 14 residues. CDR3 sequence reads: CASSLRQVPLEQYF. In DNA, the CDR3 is TGTGCCAGCAGCTTACGACAGGTCCCGCTCGAGCAGTACTTC.

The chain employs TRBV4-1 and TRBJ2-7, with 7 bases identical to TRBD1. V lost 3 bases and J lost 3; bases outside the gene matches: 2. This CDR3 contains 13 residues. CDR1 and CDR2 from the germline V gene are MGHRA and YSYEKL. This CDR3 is CASSQGTVYEQYF. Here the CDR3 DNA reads TGCGCCAGCAGCCAGGGGACAGTCTACGAGCAGTACTTC.

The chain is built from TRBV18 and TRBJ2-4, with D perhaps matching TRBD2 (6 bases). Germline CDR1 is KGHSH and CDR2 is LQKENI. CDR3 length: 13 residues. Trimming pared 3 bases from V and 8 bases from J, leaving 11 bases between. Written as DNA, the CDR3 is TGTGCCAGCTCACCTACTATAGCGGACATTCAGTACTTC. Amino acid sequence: CASSPTIADIQYF.

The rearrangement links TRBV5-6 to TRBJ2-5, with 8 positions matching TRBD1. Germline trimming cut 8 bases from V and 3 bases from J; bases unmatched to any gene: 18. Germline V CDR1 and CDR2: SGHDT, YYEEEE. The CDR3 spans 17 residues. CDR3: CASSGVQGDESKETQYF. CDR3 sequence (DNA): TGTGCCAGTTCGGGAGTACAGGGGGACGAGTCGAAAGAGACCCAGTACTTC. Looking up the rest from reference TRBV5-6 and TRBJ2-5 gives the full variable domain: DAGVTQSPTHLIKTRGQQVTLRCSPKSGHDTVSWYQQALGQGPQFIFQYYEEEERQRGNFPDRFSGHQFPNYSSELNVNALLLGDSALYLCASSGVQGDESKETQYFGPGTRLLVL.

DNA of the CDR3: TGTGCCAGCAGCTTAGTACCAGCTTCAGCAGATACGCAGTATTTT. Protein: CASSLVPASADTQYF. This chain joins TRBV7-8 and TRBJ2-3, with D uncertain. CDR3 size: 15 residues. Deletions cut 1 base from V and 4 bases from J, with 12 bases between. CDR1 and CDR2 (germline): SGHVS, FQNEAQ.

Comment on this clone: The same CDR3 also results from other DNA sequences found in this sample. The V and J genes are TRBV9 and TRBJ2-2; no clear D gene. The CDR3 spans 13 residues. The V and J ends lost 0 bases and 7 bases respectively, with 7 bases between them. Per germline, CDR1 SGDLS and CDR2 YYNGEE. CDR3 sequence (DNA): TGTGCCAGCAGCGTAGTGGGGAACGGGGAGCTGTTTTTT. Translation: CASSVVGNGELFF.

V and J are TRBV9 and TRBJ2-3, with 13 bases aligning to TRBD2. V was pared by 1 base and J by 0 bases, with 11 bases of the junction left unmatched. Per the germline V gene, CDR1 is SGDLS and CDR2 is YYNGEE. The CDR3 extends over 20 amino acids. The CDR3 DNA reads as TGTGCCAGCAGCGTAACACCAGGGACTAGCGGGACCTCTAGCACAGATACGCAGTATTTT. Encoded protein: CASSVTPGTSGTSSTDTQYF.

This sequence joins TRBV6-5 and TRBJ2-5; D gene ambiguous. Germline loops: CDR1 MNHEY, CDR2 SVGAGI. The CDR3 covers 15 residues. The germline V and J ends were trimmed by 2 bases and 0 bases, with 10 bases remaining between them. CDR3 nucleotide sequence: TGTGCCAGCAGTTACCTAGACACGTACCAAGAGACCCAGTACTTC. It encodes CASSYLDTYQETQYF.

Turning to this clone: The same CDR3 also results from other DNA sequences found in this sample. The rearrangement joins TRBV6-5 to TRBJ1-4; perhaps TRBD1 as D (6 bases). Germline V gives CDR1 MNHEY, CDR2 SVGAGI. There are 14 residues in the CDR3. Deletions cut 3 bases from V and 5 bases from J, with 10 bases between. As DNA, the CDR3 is TGTGCCAGCAGTTATAGCGGGACAAATGAAAAACTGTTTTTT. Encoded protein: CASSYSGTNEKLFF.

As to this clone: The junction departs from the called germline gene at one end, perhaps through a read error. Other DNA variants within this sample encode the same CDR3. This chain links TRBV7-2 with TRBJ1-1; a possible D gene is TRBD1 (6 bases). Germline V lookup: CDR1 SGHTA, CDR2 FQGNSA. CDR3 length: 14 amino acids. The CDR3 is CASSLGQTNTEAFF. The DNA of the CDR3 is TGCGCCAGCAGCTTAGGACAGACGAACACTGAAGCTTTCTTT.

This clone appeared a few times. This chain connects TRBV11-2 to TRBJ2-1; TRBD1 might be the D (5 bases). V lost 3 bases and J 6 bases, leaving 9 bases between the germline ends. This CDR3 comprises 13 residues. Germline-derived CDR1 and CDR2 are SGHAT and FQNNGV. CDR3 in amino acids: CASSFRGRNEQFF. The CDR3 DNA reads TGTGCCAGCAGCTTTAGGGGTCGCAATGAGCAGTTCTTC.

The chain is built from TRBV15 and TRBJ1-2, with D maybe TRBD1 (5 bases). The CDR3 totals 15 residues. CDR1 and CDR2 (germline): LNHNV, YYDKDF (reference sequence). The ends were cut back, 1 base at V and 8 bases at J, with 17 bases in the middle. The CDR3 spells CATSRAQQELKGYTF. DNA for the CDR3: TGTGCCACCAGCAGAGCGCAACAGGAGTTAAAAGGCTACACCTTC.

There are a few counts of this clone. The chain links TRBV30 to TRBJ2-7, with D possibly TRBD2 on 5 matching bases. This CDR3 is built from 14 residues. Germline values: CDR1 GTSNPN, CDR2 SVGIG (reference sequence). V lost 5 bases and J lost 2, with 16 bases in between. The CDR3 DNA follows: TGTGCCTGGGGAAGGACTTCTCTCACCTACGAGCAGTACTTC. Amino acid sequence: CAWGRTSLTYEQYF.

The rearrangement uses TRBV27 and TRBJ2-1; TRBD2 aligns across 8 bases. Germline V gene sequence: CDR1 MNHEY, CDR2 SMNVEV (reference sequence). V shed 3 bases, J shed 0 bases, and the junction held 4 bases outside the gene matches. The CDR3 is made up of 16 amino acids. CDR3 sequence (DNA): TGTGCCAGCAGTTTGTTAGGGACTAGCTCCTACAATGAGCAGTTCTTC. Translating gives CASSLLGTSSYNEQFF.

CDR3 bases: TGCGCCAGCAGCCAAGACTGGCTCACAGATACGCAGTATTTT. This codes for CASSQDWLTDTQYF. The genes are TRBV4-3 and TRBJ2-3; D unresolved. Germline CDR1 is LGHNA and CDR2 is YSLEER. Trimming pared 0 bases from V and 2 bases from J, leaving 6 bases between. The CDR3 is made up of 14 amino acids.

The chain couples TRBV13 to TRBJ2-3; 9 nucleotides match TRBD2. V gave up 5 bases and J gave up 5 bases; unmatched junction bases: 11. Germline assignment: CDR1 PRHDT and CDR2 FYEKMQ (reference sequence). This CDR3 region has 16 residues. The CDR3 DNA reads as TGTGCCAGCAGCGCCCCTAGCGGGGCCCGGGGAGATACGCAGTATTTT. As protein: CASSAPSGARGDTQYF.

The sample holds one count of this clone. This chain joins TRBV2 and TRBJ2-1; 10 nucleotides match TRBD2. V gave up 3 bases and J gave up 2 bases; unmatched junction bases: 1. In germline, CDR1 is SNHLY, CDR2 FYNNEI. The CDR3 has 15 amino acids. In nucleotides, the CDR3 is TGTGCCAGCAGTGATGGGACTAGCGCCTACAATGAGCAGTTCTTC. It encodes CASSDGTSAYNEQFF.

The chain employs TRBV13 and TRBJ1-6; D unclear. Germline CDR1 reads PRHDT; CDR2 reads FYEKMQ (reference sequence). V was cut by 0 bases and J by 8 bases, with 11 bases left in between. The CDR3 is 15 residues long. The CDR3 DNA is TGTGCCAGCAGCTTAGGGAGGGTGGCAGATTCACCCCTCCACTTT. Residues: CASSLGRVADSPLHF.

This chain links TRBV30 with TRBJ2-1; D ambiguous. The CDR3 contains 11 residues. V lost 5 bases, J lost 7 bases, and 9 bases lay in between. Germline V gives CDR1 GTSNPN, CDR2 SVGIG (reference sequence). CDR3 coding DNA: TGTGCCTGGGGCCCACTTAATGAGCAGTTCTTC. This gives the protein CAWGPLNEQFF.

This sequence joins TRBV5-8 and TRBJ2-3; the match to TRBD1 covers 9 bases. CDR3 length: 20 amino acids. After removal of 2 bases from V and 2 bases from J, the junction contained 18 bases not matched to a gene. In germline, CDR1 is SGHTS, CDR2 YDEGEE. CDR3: CASSLRSGQGFFGDTDTQYF. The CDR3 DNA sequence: TGTGCCAGCAGCTTACGGTCCGGACAGGGGTTTTTCGGAGACACAGATACGCAGTATTTT.

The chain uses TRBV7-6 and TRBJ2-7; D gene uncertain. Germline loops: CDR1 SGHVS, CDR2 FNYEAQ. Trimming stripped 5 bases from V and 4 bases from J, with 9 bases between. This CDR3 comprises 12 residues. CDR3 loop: CASSVPGYEQYF. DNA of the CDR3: TGTGCCAGCAGCGTACCGGGTTACGAGCAGTACTTC.

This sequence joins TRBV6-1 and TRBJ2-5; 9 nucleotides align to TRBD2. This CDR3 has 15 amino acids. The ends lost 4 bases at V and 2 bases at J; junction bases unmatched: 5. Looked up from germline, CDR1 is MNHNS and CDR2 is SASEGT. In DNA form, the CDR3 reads TGTGCCAGCAGTGTAGCGGGGGAAATTCAAGAGACCCAGTACTTC. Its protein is CASSVAGEIQETQYF.

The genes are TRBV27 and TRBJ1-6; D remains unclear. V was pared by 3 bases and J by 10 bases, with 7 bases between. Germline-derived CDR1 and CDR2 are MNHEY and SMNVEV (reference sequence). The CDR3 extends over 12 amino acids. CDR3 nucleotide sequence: TGTGCCAGCAGTTTCAACCACTCACCCCTCCACTTT. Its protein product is CASSFNHSPLHF.